Each of the 23 T cell receptor beta chains below was sequenced from the same sample in a study of T cell responses to AZD1222 COVID-19 vaccine. Assay: immunoSEQ multiplex PCR; the TCRdb copy retains only in-frame clones and omits some. The table records 150,000 to 200,000 clones, roughly 94% of them present only once. The specimen comprised peripheral blood, sampled 28 days after the second AZD1222 dose. These receptors all come from an adult who received the AZD1222 COVID-19 vaccine.

The chain joins TRBV9 to TRBJ1-1; TRBD1 is a possible D gene (6 bases). The CDR3 contains 14 residues. CDR1 SGDLS and CDR2 YYNGEE come from the germline V gene. V was clipped by 1 base and J by 7 bases, with 14 bases between them. The CDR3 here is CASSVSNRVNEAFF. CDR3 sequence (DNA): TGTGCCAGCAGCGTAAGTAACAGGGTCAATGAAGCTTTCTTT.

The CDR3 spells CASSSHWTGISPLHF. CDR3 sequence (DNA): TGTGCCAGCAGTTCACATTGGACAGGGATTTCACCCCTCCACTTT. This chain uses TRBV27 with TRBJ1-6, with 8 positions matching TRBD1. Germline V CDR1 and CDR2: MNHEY, SMNVEV (reference sequence). The CDR3 consists of 15 residues. V gave up 4 bases and J gave up 9 bases; unmatched junction bases: 8.

The genes are TRBV7-9 and TRBJ2-3, with unresolved D. The V end lost 2 bases, the J end lost 1 base, and 4 bases lay between the germline ends. Germline CDR1 reads SEHNR; CDR2 reads FQNEAQ (reference sequence). This CDR3 contains 13 residues. As DNA, the CDR3 is TGTGCCAGCAGCTTAACGGGCACAGATACGCAGTATTTT. This translates into CASSLTGTDTQYF.

J is TRBJ1-1 and V is TRBV24-1; D not resolved. CDR3 length equals 15 residues. Germline-derived CDR1 and CDR2 are KGHDR and SFDVKD. Between the trimmed V and J ends, which lost 5 bases and 2 bases, there was a span of 14 bases. CDR3: CATSAGGSDNTEAFF. CDR3 nucleotides: TGTGCCACCAGTGCGGGAGGGTCTGATAACACTGAAGCTTTCTTT.

This chain joins TRBV5-5 and TRBJ1-2; D possibly corresponds to TRBD1 (6 bases). V was cut by 0 bases and J by 8 bases, with 11 bases left in between. The CDR3 totals 13 residues. CDR1 and CDR2 (germline): SGHKS, YYEKEE (reference sequence). In DNA form, the CDR3 reads TGTGCCAGCAGCTTGGCGGGGGCACGAGGCTACACCTTC. It specifies CASSLAGARGYTF.

V gene TRBV9 combines with J gene TRBJ2-2; a weak D match, TRBD1 (6 bases). Germline V lookup: CDR1 SGDLS, CDR2 YYNGEE. This CDR3 has 14 amino acids. Trimming pared 2 bases from V and 6 bases from J, leaving 11 bases between. In DNA form, the CDR3 reads TGTGCCAGCAGCGTGAACAGGGACGCCGGGGAGCTGTTTTTT. Translation gives CASSVNRDAGELFF.

The genes are TRBV7-8 and TRBJ2-3; D remains unclear. The ends were cut back, 2 bases at V and 4 bases at J, with 16 bases in the middle. Per the germline V gene, CDR1 is SGHVS and CDR2 is FQNEAQ. There are 16 residues in the CDR3. In nucleotides, the CDR3 is TGTGCCAGCAGCTTATTTGTCGGGCAGAGGCCAGATACGCAGTATTTT. Protein: CASSLFVGQRPDTQYF.

This chain links TRBV7-2 with TRBJ2-7; 9 bases align to TRBD2. Germline V gene lookup returns CDR1 SGHTA and CDR2 FQGNSA. The CDR3 loop spans 16 amino acids. J was trimmed by 4 bases and V by 5 bases; bases with no gene match: 12. The CDR3 reads CASSPPPTSGLYEQYF. The CDR3 DNA reads as TGTGCCAGCAGCCCCCCACCGACTAGCGGTCTATACGAGCAGTACTTC. Filled out from reference TRBV7-2 and TRBJ2-7, the complete variable domain reads GAGVSQSPSNKVTEKGKDVELRCDPISGHTALYWYRQSLGQGLEFLIYFQGNSAPDKSGLPSDRFSAERTGGSVSTLTIQRTQQEDSAVYLCASSPPPTSGLYEQYFGPGTRLTVT.

The CDR3 is CASSRTGPLNSELFF. In DNA, the CDR3 is TGTGCCAGCAGCCGTACAGGACCCCTCAACTCGGAGCTGTTTTTT. V gene TRBV6-5 combines with J gene TRBJ2-2; the D gene is possibly TRBD1 (5 bases). Germline CDR1 and CDR2: MNHEY and SVGAGI. Trimming cost V 6 bases and J 10 bases, with 21 bases left between them. There are 15 residues in the CDR3.

The gene calls are TRBV27 and TRBJ2-7; D unresolved. The CDR3 contains 13 residues. From germline, CDR1 is MNHEY and CDR2 SMNVEV (reference sequence). V lost 3 bases and J lost 2, with 8 bases in between. As DNA, the CDR3 is TGTGCCAGCAGTTTGTCGGGCCCCTACGAGCAGTACTTC. Translating gives CASSLSGPYEQYF.

This chain joins TRBV30 and TRBJ2-7, with D maybe TRBD1 (5 bases). CDR3 size: 10 residues. Trimming pared 5 bases from V and 3 bases from J, leaving 5 bases between. Looked up from germline, CDR1 is GTSNPN and CDR2 is SVGIG (reference sequence). The CDR3 bases are TGTGCCTGGGACAGCTACGAGCAGTACTTC. This gives the protein CAWDSYEQYF.

This clone has just one count. This chain's CDR3 is CASSPRNANTEAFF. The CDR3 nucleotides read TGTGCCAGCTCACCACGGAACGCGAACACTGAAGCTTTCTTT. The genes are TRBV18 and TRBJ1-1; unclear D gene. Germline-derived CDR1 and CDR2 are KGHSH and LQKENI. V lost 1 base, J lost 1 base, and 7 bases lay in between. CDR3 length: 14 residues.

The chain couples TRBV19 to TRBJ1-6; 7 nucleotides agree with TRBD1. The CDR3 has 14 amino acids. In germline, CDR1 is LNHDA, CDR2 SQIVND (reference sequence). V dropped 5 bases and J dropped 9; count of bases not matched to a gene: 7. The CDR3 DNA reads as TGTGCCAGTAGTTTAACAGGGGCGGCTTCACCCCTCCACTTT. It specifies CASSLTGAASPLHF.

V usage is TRBV30 and J usage is TRBJ2-1, with a possible D match to TRBD2 (5 bases). Germline V CDR1 and CDR2: GTSNPN, SVGIG (reference sequence). The V end lost 3 bases, the J end lost 8 bases, and 20 bases lay between the germline ends. The length of the CDR3 is 15 residues. The CDR3: CAWSPKRDMRDEQFF. In DNA, the CDR3 is TGTGCCTGGAGCCCCAAGCGAGACATGCGGGATGAGCAGTTCTTC.

The chain combines TRBV28 with TRBJ1-1, with D possibly being TRBD1 (5 bases). The germline V and J ends were trimmed by 3 bases and 3 bases, with 17 bases remaining between them. The CDR3 is 16 amino acids. The germline CDR1 and CDR2 sequences are MDHEN and SYDVKM. CDR3 bases: TGTGCCAGCAGTTTTGAGGCAGGGTCATTGGACACTGAAGCTTTCTTT. It specifies CASSFEAGSLDTEAFF.

The CDR3 bases are TGTGCCAGTAGAGGTGCAGCGAACACCGGGGAGCTGTTTTTT. Translating gives CASRGAANTGELFF. The V and J genes are TRBV19 and TRBJ2-2; the D is unclear. The ends were cut back, 6 bases at V and 0 bases at J, with 8 bases in the middle. The CDR3 is 14 residues long. Looked up from germline, CDR1 is LNHDA and CDR2 is SQIVND (reference sequence).

In nucleotides, the CDR3 is TGTGCCAGTAGTTCCGGGACAGGGTTCACTGAAGCTTTCTTT. It specifies CASSSGTGFTEAFF. V and J are TRBV19 and TRBJ1-1, with TRBD1 matching over 9 bases. V trimming: 5 bases; J trimming: 4 bases; junction bases outside the gene matches: 5. The CDR3 has 14 residues. Per the germline V gene, CDR1 is LNHDA and CDR2 is SQIVND (reference sequence).

The rearrangement uses TRBV5-4 and TRBJ2-7; TRBD1 matches 8 bases. CDR3 length: 13 amino acids. V lost 2 bases and J lost 4; bases outside the gene matches: 2. The germline CDR1 and CDR2 sequences are SGHNT and YYREEE (reference sequence). The CDR3, as DNA: TGTGCCAGCAGCTTAAACAGGGGGTACGAGCAGTACTTC. Protein: CASSLNRGYEQYF.

The rearrangement links TRBV14 to TRBJ1-4; maybe TRBD1 (5 bases). The V gene lost 3 bases and the J gene lost 5 bases, with 10 bases spanning the gap. The CDR3 loop spans 14 amino acids. CDR1 is SGHDN and CDR2 is FVKESK in the germline V gene. The CDR3 sequence: CASSQYSGNEKLFF. CDR3 DNA sequence: TGTGCCAGCAGCCAGTATTCAGGGAATGAAAAACTGTTTTTT.

The chain carries TRBV3-1 (or the pseudogene TRBV3-2) and TRBJ2-2, with 7 bases identical to TRBD2. This CDR3 region has 16 residues. Per germline, CDR1 LGHDT and CDR2 YNNKEL (reference sequence). The junction had 10 bases not matched to a gene; V was cut back by 4 bases and J by 5 bases. CDR3 coding DNA: TGTGCCAGCAGCCCCGGGGGGTGGCGGCCAACCGGGGAGCTGTTTTTT. Its translation is CASSPGGWRPTGELFF.

This chain uses TRBV7-8 with TRBJ2-7; a weak D match, TRBD2 (6 bases). Germline-derived CDR1 and CDR2 are SGHVS and FQNEAQ. The germline V and J ends were trimmed by 2 bases and 4 bases, with 15 bases remaining between them. CDR3 size: 15 residues. The DNA for the CDR3 is TGTGCCAGCAGCTTATGGTCCGGGAGTTCATACGAGCAGTACTTC. This translates into CASSLWSGSSYEQYF.

The chain has TRBV4-3 and TRBJ2-1, with D hard to call. Looked up from germline, CDR1 is LGHNA and CDR2 is YSLEER. The CDR3 extends over 17 amino acids. The germline V and J ends were trimmed by 1 base and 0 bases, with 13 bases remaining between them. In DNA, the CDR3 is TGCGCCAGCAGCCAAGCGGTGTGGACGGGCTCCTACAATGAGCAGTTCTTC. This encodes CASSQAVWTGSYNEQFF.

This chain connects TRBV11-2 to TRBJ1-1, with TRBD1 as a possible D gene (5 bases). In germline, CDR1 is SGHAT, CDR2 FQNNGV. The CDR3 is made up of 16 amino acids. Trimming shortened V by 0 bases and J by 3 bases, and 14 bases separated the two germline ends. CDR3 region: CASSLDRGVPYTEAFF. In nucleotides, the CDR3 is TGTGCCAGCAGCTTAGATAGGGGTGTGCCGTACACTGAAGCTTTCTTT.